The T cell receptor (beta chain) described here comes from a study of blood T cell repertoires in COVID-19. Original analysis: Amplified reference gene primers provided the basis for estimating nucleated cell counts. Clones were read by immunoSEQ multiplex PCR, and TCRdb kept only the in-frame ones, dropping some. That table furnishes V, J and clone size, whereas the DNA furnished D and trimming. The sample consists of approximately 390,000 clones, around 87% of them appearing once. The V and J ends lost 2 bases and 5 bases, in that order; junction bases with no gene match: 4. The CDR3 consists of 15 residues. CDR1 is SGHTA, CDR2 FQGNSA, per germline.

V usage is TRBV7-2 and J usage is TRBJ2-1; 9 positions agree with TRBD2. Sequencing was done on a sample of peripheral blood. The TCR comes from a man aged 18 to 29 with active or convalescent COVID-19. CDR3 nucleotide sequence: TGTGCCAGCAGCTTATTGGCTAGCGGGGACAATGAGCAGTTCTTC. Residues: CASSLLASGDNEQFF.